This TCR beta chain was captured by sequencing in a study of human T cells and chemical hapten exposure. Study background: After 6 days, upper back 0.01% DPC patch tests were scored.

TCRdb reanalysed the RACE reads using MiXCR and keeps one entry per CDR3 protein. This repertoire shows some 79,000 distinct CDR3 sequences, 8% to 13% found once; its top ten account for roughly 5%. This clonotype was picked up a small number of times. Its antigen is as yet unknown. This CDR3 is built from 16 residues. Germline lookup yields CDR1 SGHRS and CDR2 YFSETQ. V gave up 0 bases and J gave up 3 bases, with 10 bases separating them. Findings and limits, study-wide: Sensitizing with DPC caused no change in TCRs above 1 in 1000 frequency. In comparison with controls, expanded TCRs gave rise to a significantly larger number of large CDR3 similarity clusters.

Time point meaning: patch test 2, 6 weeks after DPC sensitization. Treatment given: therapeutic diphenylcyclopropenone sensitization with weekly scalp DPC. This sequence joins TRBV5-1 and TRBJ1-6; maybe TRBD1 (5 bases). The starting material was whole blood, obtained in connection with sensitization to the hapten diphenylcyclopropenone (DPC). The origin of this receptor is a woman in her 50s with alopecia areata. Some clones in this sample may be carry-over from other donors' samples. The CDR3 region has the DNA TGCGCCAGCAGCTTGGGCGACAGCCACTATAATTCACCCCTCCACTTT. It translates to CASSLGDSHYNSPLHF.